Below, 19 T cell receptor beta chains from the same sample are listed, as sequenced in a study of control samples from healthy donors and cancer patients (TCRdb year 2020). Libraries came from the immunoSEQ multiplex PCR assay. Imported from immuneACCESS, the table was reduced by TCRdb to in-frame sequences with V and J called. These copies leave out some clones; in studies compared against another copy, an unresolved V gene accounts for under half, and the cause of the remainder is not known. This sample comprises tens of thousands of clones, roughly nine tenths of them detected only once. Of the sample, over 1% falls within the top ten clones. Specimen: blood. The receptors were gathered from a woman aged 45-65 years in good health.

The J gene is TRBJ1-2, the V gene TRBV14; no definite D call. The V gene lost 0 bases and the J gene lost 7 bases, with 9 bases spanning the gap. Germline lookup yields CDR1 SGHDN and CDR2 FVKESK. This CDR3 region has 13 residues. This chain's CDR3 is CASSQDRSGGYTF. CDR3 sequence (DNA): TGTGCCAGCAGCCAAGACAGGTCCGGTGGCTACACCTTC. The full variable domain, with the rest looked up from reference TRBV14 and TRBJ1-2, is EAGVTQFPSHSVIEKGQTVTLRCDPISGHDNLYWYRRVMGKEIKFLLHFVKESKQDESGMPNNRFLAERTGGTYSTLKVQPAELEDSGVYFCASSQDRSGGYTFGSGTRLTVV.

CDR3 sequence: CASSQDPALPNEKLFF. CDR3 DNA sequence: TGCGCCAGCAGCCAAGATCCGGCACTCCCTAATGAAAAACTGTTTTTT. This chain links TRBV4-3 with TRBJ1-4; D not resolved. The germline gives CDR1 LGHNA, CDR2 YSLEER. V gave up 0 bases and J gave up 3 bases, with 11 bases separating them. CDR3 length: 16 residues.

The sample holds one count of this clone. This chain uses TRBV6-5 with TRBJ2-1, with D hard to call. The CDR3 length is 14 residues. Trimming removed 6 bases from V and 5 bases from J, with 14 bases in between. The germline gives CDR1 MNHEY, CDR2 SVGAGI. In DNA, the CDR3 is TGTGCCAGCAGGAACCCGGACCCACACAATGAGCAGTTCTTC. Translating it yields CASRNPDPHNEQFF.

V gene TRBV7-8 combines with J gene TRBJ2-7; the match to TRBD2 covers 12 bases. Unmatched junction bases numbered 5, after V lost 5 bases and J lost 0 bases. Germline CDR1 and CDR2: SGHVS and FQNEAQ. This CDR3 is 16 amino acids long. As DNA, the CDR3 is TGTGCCAGCAGCCCTAGGACTAGCGGGACCTCCTACGAGCAGTACTTC. Amino acid sequence: CASSPRTSGTSYEQYF.

This chain joins TRBV6-4 and TRBJ2-2, with TRBD2 matching 11 bases. V trimming: 8 bases; J trimming: 4 bases; junction bases outside the gene matches: 3. Germline assignment: CDR1 MRHNA and CDR2 SNTAGT. CDR3 length: 14 residues. The CDR3 DNA reads as TGTGCCAGCGCAACTAGCGGGAGCACCGGGGAGCTGTTTTTT. Its protein is CASATSGSTGELFF.

The CDR3 sequence is CASSTDRDTEAFF. The CDR3 DNA follows: TGTGCCAGCAGTACCGACAGGGACACTGAAGCTTTCTTT. The genes are TRBV6-5 and TRBJ1-1; 7 nucleotides line up with TRBD1. The trim removed 5 bases at V and 3 bases at J, leaving 3 bases unmatched. CDR3 length: 13 residues. Germline V gene lookup returns CDR1 MNHEY and CDR2 SVGAGI.

This clone appeared a single time. The chain joins TRBV19 to TRBJ1-2, with 7 bases fitting TRBD1. CDR1 LNHDA and CDR2 SQIVND come from the germline V gene (reference sequence). With 3 bases clipped from V and 5 bases from J, the junction kept 12 bases outside the gene matches. The CDR3 totals 16 residues. In DNA form, the CDR3 reads TGTGCCAGTAGTATTAGGCTCGGGACAGACGGGTATGGCTACACCTTC. The encoded protein is CASSIRLGTDGYGYTF.

The rearrangement joins TRBV7-9 to TRBJ1-2; 9 bases are a match to TRBD1. CDR3 length: 15 amino acids. CDR1 is SEHNR, CDR2 FQNEAQ, per germline (reference sequence). V trimming: 1 base; J trimming: 3 bases; junction bases outside the gene matches: 3. CDR3 sequence: CASSLDRTGDYGYTF. CDR3 nucleotide sequence: TGTGCCAGCAGCTTAGACCGGACAGGGGACTATGGCTACACCTTC. Complete variable domain (other parts from reference TRBV7-9 and TRBJ1-2): DTGVSQNPRHKITKRGQNVTFRCDPISEHNRLYWYRQTLGQGPEFLTYFQNEAQLEKSRLLSDRFSAERPKGSFSTLEIQRTEQGDSAMYLCASSLDRTGDYGYTFGSGTRLTVV.

Turning to this clone: The junction and the germline gene differ at one end; a read error may be behind it. V is TRBV7-2 and J is TRBJ2-1, with no clear D. This CDR3 is 11 amino acids long. Per germline, CDR1 SGHTA and CDR2 FQGNSA. The CDR3 DNA reads TGTGCCAGCAGCTCCTTCAATGAGCAGTTCTTC. Its translation: CASSSFNEQFF.

The chain employs TRBV7-3 and TRBJ2-5; D gene uncertain. The CDR3 runs 13 residues. CDR1 and CDR2 (germline): SGHTA, FQGTGA. V lost 4 bases to trimming and J lost 1 base, with 7 bases between them. The DNA for the CDR3 is TGTGCCAGCAGCTCGACGGCCCAAGAGACCCAGTACTTC. Amino acids: CASSSTAQETQYF.

The rearrangement links TRBV10-3 to TRBJ2-7; D gene uncertain. Trimming stripped 4 bases from V and 3 bases from J, with 4 bases between. The CDR3 length is 11 residues. Germline assignment: CDR1 ENHRY and CDR2 SYGVKD. The CDR3 here is CAISGDYEQYF. The CDR3 DNA is TGTGCCATCAGTGGGGACTACGAGCAGTACTTC.

The rearrangement joins TRBV3-1 (or the pseudogene TRBV3-2) to TRBJ2-7, with D possibly TRBD1 on 6 matching bases. Between the trimmed V and J ends, which lost 5 bases and 6 bases, there was a span of 14 bases. CDR1 LGHDT and CDR2 YNNKEL come from the germline V gene (reference sequence). The CDR3 totals 13 residues. The CDR3 DNA is TGTGCCAGCAGCTTCCGGACAGACTCCGAGCAGTACTTC. Translated: CASSFRTDSEQYF.

This clone was counted once. The genes are TRBV6-2 or TRBV6-3 and TRBJ1-3; D not resolved. Germline V gives CDR1 MNHEY, CDR2 SVGEGT. The V gene lost 5 bases and the J gene lost 7 bases, with 9 bases spanning the gap. The CDR3 has 12 amino acids. This CDR3 reads CASSQGWNTIYF. For the CDR3, the DNA is TGTGCCAGCAGTCAAGGGTGGAACACCATATATTTT.

The V gene is TRBV7-2, the J gene TRBJ1-1; D is perhaps TRBD1 (5 bases). Deletions cut 3 bases from V and 1 base from J, with 9 bases between. Germline CDR1 SGHTA, CDR2 FQGNSA. This CDR3 has 14 amino acids. DNA of the CDR3: TGTGCCAGCAGCTTGGAGGGGAGGAACACTGAAGCTTTCTTT. Its protein is CASSLEGRNTEAFF.

The genes are TRBV7-2 and TRBJ1-2; 7 nucleotides line up with TRBD1. The germline CDR1 and CDR2 sequences are SGHTA and FQGNSA. V lost 5 bases to trimming and J lost 0 bases; unmatched junction nucleotides: 9. The CDR3 length is 16 residues. CDR3 amino acids: CASSPGQDSSNYGYTF. The CDR3 nucleotides are TGTGCCAGCAGCCCAGGACAGGACTCGTCTAACTATGGCTACACCTTC.

This clone was detected a few times. This chain connects TRBV28 to TRBJ1-3, with D perhaps matching TRBD1 (6 bases). Germline assignment: CDR1 MDHEN and CDR2 SYDVKM. The CDR3 loop spans 13 amino acids. Trimming took off 10 bases at V and 0 bases at J, with 10 bases between the two ends. This chain's CDR3 is CAIRDTSGNTIYF. In DNA form, the CDR3 reads TGTGCCATCCGGGACACCTCTGGAAACACCATATATTTT.

CDR3 amino acids: CASSQPTTSGGPGELFF. The DNA for the CDR3 is TGTGCCAGCAGCCAACCTACGACTAGCGGGGGGCCCGGGGAGCTGTTTTTT. This chain connects TRBV4-2 to TRBJ2-2; 13 bases are shared with TRBD2. V shed 2 bases, J shed 6 bases, and the junction held 6 bases outside the gene matches. The CDR3 extends over 17 amino acids. Germline values: CDR1 LGHNA, CDR2 YNFKEQ.

This chain joins TRBV4-3 and TRBJ1-5, with a tentative D call TRBD1 (6 bases). The germline gives CDR1 LGHNA, CDR2 YSLEER. V was shortened by 0 bases and J by 5 bases, with 11 bases between the two germline ends. The CDR3 contains 15 residues. The CDR3 spells CASSQDPGEYQPQHF. The CDR3 nucleotides are TGCGCCAGCAGCCAAGATCCAGGGGAGTATCAGCCCCAGCATTTT.

The chain carries TRBV19 and TRBJ1-5; possible D gene TRBD1, 5 bases. V was clipped by 4 bases and J by 9 bases, with 13 bases between them. The CDR3 has 13 residues. Germline CDR1 reads LNHDA; CDR2 reads SQIVND (reference sequence). CDR3: CASSTTGGRPQHF. As DNA, the CDR3 is TGTGCCAGTAGTACCACCGGGGGTCGGCCCCAGCATTTT.